Listed here are 5 T cell receptor beta chains from one sample, sequenced in a study of T cell repertoires in cytomegalovirus infection. These receptors' targets are unknown. TCRdb re-called the reads through MiXCR, storing one row per CDR3 protein. Of 450,000 to 650,000 distinct CDR3 sequences in the sample, about 40% are singletons; the top ten hold 48%. The source was cultured PBMCs, collected from culture after CMV antigen stimulation. Receptors were obtained from a human donor in good health (CMV status not recorded). Some clones in this sample may be carry-over from other donors' samples.

J is TRBJ2-3 and V is TRBV20-1; 7 nucleotides agree with TRBD2. Looked up from germline, CDR1 is DFQATT and CDR2 is SNEGSKA (reference sequence). V trimming: 3 bases; J trimming: 1 base; junction bases outside the gene matches: 1. This CDR3 region has 13 residues. CDR3 bases: TGCAGTGCTAGGGGGGGGGGCACAGATACGCAGTATTTT. It specifies CSARGGGTDTQYF.

This clonotype turned up a few times. The chain joins TRBV6-5 to TRBJ1-1, with TRBD1 as a possible D gene (6 bases). This CDR3 is built from 11 residues. Trimming took off 8 bases at V and 11 bases at J, with 15 bases between the two ends. From germline, CDR1 is MNHEY and CDR2 SVGAGI. The CDR3 nucleotides read TGTGCCAGCGGGAGGGGGGGCGATGCTTTCTTT. It is translated as CASGRGGDAFF.

This clonotype came up a few times. The rearrangement joins TRBV7-9 to TRBJ2-1, with D uncertain. Germline lookup yields CDR1 SEHNR and CDR2 FQNEAQ (reference sequence). Trimming took off 5 bases at V and 7 bases at J, with 6 bases between the two ends. This CDR3 comprises 11 residues. The CDR3 is CASSQRNEQFF. CDR3 in DNA: TGTGCCAGCAGCCAAAGGAATGAGCAGTTCTTC.

This clonotype appeared a few times. The rearrangement joins TRBV7-2 to TRBJ2-7, with D possibly being TRBD1 or TRBD2 (5 bases each). The CDR3 runs to 15 residues. Per germline, CDR1 SGHTA and CDR2 FQGNSA. Trimming left V 3 bases short and J 1 base short, with 13 bases between. CDR3 coding DNA: TGTGCCAGCAGCTTGAAGACAGAGGGGTCCTACGAGCAGTACTTC. Residues: CASSLKTEGSYEQYF.

V gene TRBV6-5 combines with J gene TRBJ1-1, with D hard to call. Germline V gene data show CDR1 as MNHEY and CDR2 as SVGAGI. The CDR3 runs 14 residues. The ends were cut back, 8 bases at V and 7 bases at J, with 20 bases in the middle. The CDR3 region is CASWNKVKSHEAFF. The CDR3 region has the DNA TGTGCCAGCTGGAATAAGGTTAAGAGCCATGAAGCTTTCTTT.